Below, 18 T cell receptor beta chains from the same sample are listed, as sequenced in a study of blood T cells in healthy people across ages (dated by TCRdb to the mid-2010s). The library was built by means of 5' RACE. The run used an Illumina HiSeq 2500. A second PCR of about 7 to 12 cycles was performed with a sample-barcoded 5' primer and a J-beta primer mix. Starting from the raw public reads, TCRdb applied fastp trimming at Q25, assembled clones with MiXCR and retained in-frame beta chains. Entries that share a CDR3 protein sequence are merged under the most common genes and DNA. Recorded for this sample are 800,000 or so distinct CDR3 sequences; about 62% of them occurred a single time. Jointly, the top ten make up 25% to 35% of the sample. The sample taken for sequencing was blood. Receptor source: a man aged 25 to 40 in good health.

CDR3: CASSKTRNSPLHF. CDR3 DNA: TGTGCCAGCAGCAAAACTCGGAATTCACCCCTCCACTTT. The chain has TRBV21-1 and TRBJ1-6. TRBV21-1 is noted as a pseudogene. CDR3 length: 13 residues.

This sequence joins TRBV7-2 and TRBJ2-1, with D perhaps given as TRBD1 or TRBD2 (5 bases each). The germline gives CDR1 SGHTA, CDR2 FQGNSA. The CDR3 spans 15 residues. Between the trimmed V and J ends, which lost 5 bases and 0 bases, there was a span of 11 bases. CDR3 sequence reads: CASSVTGGSYNEQFF. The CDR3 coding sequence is TGTGCCAGCAGCGTAACTGGGGGCTCCTACAATGAGCAGTTCTTC. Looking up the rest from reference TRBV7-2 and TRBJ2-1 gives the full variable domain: GAGVSQSPSNKVTEKGKDVELRCDPISGHTALYWYRQSLGQGLEFLIYFQGNSAPDKSGLPSDRFSAERTGGSVSTLTIQRTQQEDSAVYLCASSVTGGSYNEQFFGPGTRLTVL.

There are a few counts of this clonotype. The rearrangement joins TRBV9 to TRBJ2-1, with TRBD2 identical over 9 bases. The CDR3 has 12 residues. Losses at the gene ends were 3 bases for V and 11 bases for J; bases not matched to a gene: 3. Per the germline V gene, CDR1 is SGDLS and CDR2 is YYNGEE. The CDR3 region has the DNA TGTGCCAGCAGCGGCGGGGGGGCAAAGCAGTTCTTC. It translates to CASSGGGAKQFF.

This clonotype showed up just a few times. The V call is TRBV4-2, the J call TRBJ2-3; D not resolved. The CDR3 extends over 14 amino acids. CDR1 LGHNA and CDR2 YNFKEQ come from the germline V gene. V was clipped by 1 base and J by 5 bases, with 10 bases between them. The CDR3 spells CASSQGTGRDTQYF. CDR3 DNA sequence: TGTGCCAGCAGCCAAGGGACCGGCCGAGATACGCAGTATTTT.

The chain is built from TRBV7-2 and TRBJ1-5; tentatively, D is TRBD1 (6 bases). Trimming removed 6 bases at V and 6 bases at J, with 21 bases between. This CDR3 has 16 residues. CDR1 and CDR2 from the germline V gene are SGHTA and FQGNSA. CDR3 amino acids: CASSLQGGQGSQPQHF. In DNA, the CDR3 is TGTGCCAGCAGTTTACAAGGGGGGCAGGGTAGTCAGCCCCAGCATTTT.

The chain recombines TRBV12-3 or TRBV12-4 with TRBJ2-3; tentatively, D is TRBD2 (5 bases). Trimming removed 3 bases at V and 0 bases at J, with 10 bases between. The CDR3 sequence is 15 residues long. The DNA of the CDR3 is TGTGCCAGCAGTTTTGGGAGAGCTAGCACAGATACGCAGTATTTT. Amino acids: CASSFGRASTDTQYF.

CDR3 sequence reads: CASSTGLAGMNTGELFF. CDR3 coding DNA: TGCGCCAGCAGCACAGGACTAGCGGGGATGAACACCGGGGAGCTGTTTTTT. The J gene is TRBJ2-2, the V gene TRBV5-1, with 12 bases identical to TRBD2. The germline V gene has CDR1 SGHRS and CDR2 YFSETQ. The CDR3 loop spans 17 amino acids. V lost 4 bases to trimming and J lost 1 base; unmatched junction nucleotides: 5.

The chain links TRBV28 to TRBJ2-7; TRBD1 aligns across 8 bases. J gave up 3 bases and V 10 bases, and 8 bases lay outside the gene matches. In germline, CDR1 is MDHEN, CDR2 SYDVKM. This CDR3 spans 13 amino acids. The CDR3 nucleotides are TGTGCCACCCAGGACAGGGTGGGCTACGAGCAGTACTTC. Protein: CATQDRVGYEQYF.

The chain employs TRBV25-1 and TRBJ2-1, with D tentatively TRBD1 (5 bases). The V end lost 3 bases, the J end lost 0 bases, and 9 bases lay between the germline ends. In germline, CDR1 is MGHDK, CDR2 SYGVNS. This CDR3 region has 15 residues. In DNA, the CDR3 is TGTGCCAGCAGTGAGACAGCTAGCTCCTACAATGAGCAGTTCTTC. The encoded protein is CASSETASSYNEQFF.

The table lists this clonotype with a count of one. CDR3 DNA: TGTGCCATCAGCGGGGACAGGGGAGGTGGAAGCGAGCAGTTCTTC. Protein sequence: CAISGDRGGGSEQFF. The V call is TRBV10-3, the J call TRBJ2-1, with 10 bases aligning to TRBD1. Germline V CDR1 and CDR2: ENHRY, SYGVKD. The V segment lost 6 bases and the J segment 10 bases; nucleotides outside the gene matches: 12. CDR3 length: 15 amino acids.

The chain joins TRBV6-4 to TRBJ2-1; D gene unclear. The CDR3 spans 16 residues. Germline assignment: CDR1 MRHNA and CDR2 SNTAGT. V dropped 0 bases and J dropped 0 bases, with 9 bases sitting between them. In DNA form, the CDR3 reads TGTGCCAGCAGTGACTCGAGCCGCAGCTCCTACAATGAGCAGTTCTTC. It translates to CASSDSSRSSYNEQFF.

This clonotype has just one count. CDR3 amino acids: CASSLAGTRRQSEKLFF. The CDR3, as DNA: TGCGCCAGCAGCTTGGCCGGAACGCGAAGGCAGAGTGAAAAACTGTTTTTT. This sequence joins TRBV5-1 and TRBJ1-4; no clear D. V was pared by 0 bases and J by 7 bases, with 19 bases between. The CDR3 contains 17 residues. The V gene's germline CDR1 is SGHRS and CDR2 YFSETQ.

Here the CDR3 reads CASSQVLGEQFF. In DNA form, the CDR3 reads TGTGCCAGCAGCCAGGTCTTAGGTGAGCAGTTCTTC. V and J are TRBV4-2 and TRBJ2-1; D gene unclear. Trimming cost V 3 bases and J 9 bases, with 9 bases left between them. The germline CDR1 and CDR2 sequences are LGHNA and YNFKEQ. This CDR3 contains 12 residues.

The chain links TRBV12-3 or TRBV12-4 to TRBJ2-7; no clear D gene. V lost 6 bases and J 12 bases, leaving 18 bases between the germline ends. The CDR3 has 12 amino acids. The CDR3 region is CASSKEAHRGYF. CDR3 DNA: TGTGCCAGCAGCAAAGAGGCTCACAGAGGGTACTTC.

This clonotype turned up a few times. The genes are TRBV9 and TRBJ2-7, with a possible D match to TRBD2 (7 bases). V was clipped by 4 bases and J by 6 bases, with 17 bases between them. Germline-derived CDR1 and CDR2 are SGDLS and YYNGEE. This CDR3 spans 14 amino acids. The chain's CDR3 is CASSLRGGQSEQYF. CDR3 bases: TGTGCCAGCAGCCTAAGGGGGGGGCAAAGCGAGCAGTACTTC.

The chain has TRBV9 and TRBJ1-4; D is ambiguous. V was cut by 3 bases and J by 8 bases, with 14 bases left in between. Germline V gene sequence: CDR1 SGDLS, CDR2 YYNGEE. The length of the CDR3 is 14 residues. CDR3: CASSGTGHGEKLFF. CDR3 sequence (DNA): TGTGCCAGCAGCGGTACCGGGCACGGGGAAAAACTGTTTTTT. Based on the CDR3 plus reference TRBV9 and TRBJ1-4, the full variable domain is DSGVTQTPKHLITATGQRVTLRCSPRSGDLSVYWYQQSLDQGLQFLIQYYNGEERAKGNILERFSAQQFPDLHSELNLSSLELGDSALYFCASSGTGHGEKLFFGSGTQLSVL.

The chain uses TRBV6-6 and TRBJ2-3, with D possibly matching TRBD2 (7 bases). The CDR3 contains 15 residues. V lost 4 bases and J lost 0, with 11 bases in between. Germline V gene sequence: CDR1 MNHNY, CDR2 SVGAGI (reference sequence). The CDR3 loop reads CASSWGGASTDTQYF. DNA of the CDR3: TGTGCCAGCAGTTGGGGGGGGGCGAGCACAGATACGCAGTATTTT.

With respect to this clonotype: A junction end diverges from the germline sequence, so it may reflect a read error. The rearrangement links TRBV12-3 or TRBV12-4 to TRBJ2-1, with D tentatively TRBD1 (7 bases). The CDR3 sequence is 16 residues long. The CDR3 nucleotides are TGTGCCAGCAGATTAGGGGGCAGGGACTGGAACAATGAGCAGTTCTTC. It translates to CASRLGGRDWNNEQFF.